Here is one T cell receptor (beta chain) with its context. These data are taken from a study of blood T cells in healthy people across ages. Study as a whole: For every two T cells, template switching captured about one barcoded beta molecule.

From germline, CDR1 is MDHEN and CDR2 SYDVKM. The CDR3 runs to 15 residues. J gave up 4 bases and V 2 bases, and 7 bases lay outside the gene matches. Primers used in a second PCR of about 6 to 11 cycles were a sample-barcoded 5' primer and a J-beta primer mix. Each cDNA was tagged by a template-switch adaptor containing 12 random nucleotides. TCRdb redid the calling of the 5' RACE reads with MiXCR, one entry per CDR3 protein. The table includes about 940,000 distinct CDR3 sequences, under 50% detected once. This chain links TRBV28 with TRBJ2-7; 8 bases are a match to TRBD2. Sequencing input: blood. This TCR came from a man aged 25 to 40 in good health. The CDR3 protein is CASSLIAGGQYEQYF. CDR3 sequence (DNA): TGTGCCAGCAGTTTAATTGCGGGGGGCCAATACGAGCAGTACTTC.